These 9 T cell receptor beta chains share one sample of origin, sequenced in a study of beta chain features in type 1 diabetes. The whole isolated RNA underwent reverse transcription, so sequencing captured expressed TCRB transcripts. Clones were sequenced by immunoSEQ multiplex PCR, and TCRdb holds only the in-frame ones, with some missing. The table has some 400,000 clones, roughly 15% seen once. The sample consisted of naive CD4+ T cells from blood. These receptor sequences come from a woman in her late teens or twenties in good health.

V gene TRBV13 combines with J gene TRBJ2-5; D is ambiguous. In germline, CDR1 is PRHDT, CDR2 FYEKMQ (reference sequence). The CDR3 consists of 15 residues. Deletions cut 5 bases from V and 3 bases from J, with 16 bases between. CDR3 sequence reads: CASSPPGLTEETQYF. The DNA for the CDR3 is TGTGCCAGCAGCCCCCCTGGGCTAACTGAAGAGACCCAGTACTTC.

The chain joins TRBV29-1 to TRBJ1-2; 12 bases map to TRBD1. Unmatched junction bases numbered 3, after V lost 5 bases and J lost 5 bases. CDR3 size: 13 residues. Germline CDR1 is SQVTM and CDR2 is ANQGSEA. The chain's CDR3 is CSVPGQGAYGYTF. In DNA form, the CDR3 reads TGCAGCGTTCCGGGACAGGGGGCTTATGGCTACACCTTC.

The chain couples TRBV25-1 to TRBJ2-7, with TRBD2 matching 13 bases. V shed 5 bases and J 5 bases; nucleotides not matched to a gene: 6. CDR1 MGHDK and CDR2 SYGVNS come from the germline V gene. The CDR3 contains 15 residues. The chain's CDR3 is CASSRGLAGEDEQYF. In DNA, the CDR3 is TGTGCCAGCAGTCGCGGACTAGCGGGAGAGGACGAGCAGTACTTC.

In this sample, this clone turned up a few times. The V and J genes are TRBV7-9 and TRBJ2-1, with 9 bases that match TRBD1. The CDR3 runs to 15 residues. V gave up 6 bases and J gave up 3 bases; unmatched junction bases: 6. Germline-derived CDR1 and CDR2 are SEHNR and FQNEAQ (reference sequence). DNA of the CDR3: TGTGCCAGCAGGCCACAGGGGGCTTTCTACAATGAGCAGTTCTTC. Amino acids: CASRPQGAFYNEQFF.

This clone was seen more than once but under ten times. The chain has TRBV29-1 and TRBJ2-5; 8 bases are shared with TRBD2. The germline gives CDR1 SQVTM, CDR2 ANQGSEA. The V and J ends lost 4 bases and 1 base, in that order; junction bases with no gene match: 11. The CDR3 spans 16 residues. The CDR3 sequence: CSVVPGGSGIQETQYF. The CDR3 DNA reads as TGCAGCGTTGTCCCTGGGGGTAGCGGGATCCAAGAGACCCAGTACTTC.

V usage is TRBV4-3 and J usage is TRBJ2-7; D gene ambiguous. V shed 3 bases and J shed 2 bases, with 11 bases lying between them. The CDR3 consists of 14 residues. CDR1 is LGHNA and CDR2 is YSLEER in the germline V gene. The CDR3 bases are TGCGCCAGCAGCCAGTCCAGGCCCCCCTACGAGCAGTACTTC. Translation: CASSQSRPPYEQYF.

This clone was picked up a small number of times. The chain links TRBV6-6 to TRBJ1-5, with 8 bases that match TRBD1. V dropped 7 bases and J dropped 5; count of bases not matched to a gene: 7. The CDR3 loop spans 14 amino acids. Germline V gene lookup returns CDR1 MNHNY and CDR2 SVGAGI (reference sequence). CDR3 bases: TGTGCCAGCACCGAGGGACAGGAGTATCAGCCCCAGCATTTT. Its protein is CASTEGQEYQPQHF.

This clone showed up just a few times. The V and J genes are TRBV2 and TRBJ2-1; no clear D. The germline V and J ends were trimmed by 6 bases and 0 bases, with 9 bases remaining between them. The CDR3 has 14 residues. CDR1 is SNHLY and CDR2 is FYNNEI in the germline V gene. The CDR3: CASRLMSSYNEQFF. The CDR3 bases are TGTGCCAGCAGGCTCATGAGCTCCTACAATGAGCAGTTCTTC. The whole variable domain, remainder taken from reference TRBV2 and TRBJ2-1, is EPEVTQTPSHQVTQMGQEVILRCVPISNHLYFYWYRQILGQKVEFLVSFYNNEISEKSEIFDDQFSVERPDGSNFTLKIRSTKLEDSAMYFCASRLMSSYNEQFFGPGTRLTVL.

This clone was seen only a few times. The chain joins TRBV30 to TRBJ2-7; weak D call: TRBD1 (6 bases). Germline V gene sequence: CDR1 GTSNPN, CDR2 SVGIG (reference sequence). This CDR3 contains 13 residues. Trimming took off 7 bases at V and 6 bases at J, with 19 bases between the two ends. Here the CDR3 reads CAFQRQGISEQYF. For the CDR3, the DNA is TGTGCCTTCCAGCGGCAGGGGATCTCCGAGCAGTACTTC. The whole variable domain, filled in from reference TRBV30 and TRBJ2-7, reads SQTIHQWPATLVQPVGSPLSLECTVEGTSNPNLYWYRQAAGRGLQLLFYSVGIGQISSEVPQNLSASRPQDRQFILSSKKLLLSDSGFYLCAFQRQGISEQYFGPGTRLTVT.